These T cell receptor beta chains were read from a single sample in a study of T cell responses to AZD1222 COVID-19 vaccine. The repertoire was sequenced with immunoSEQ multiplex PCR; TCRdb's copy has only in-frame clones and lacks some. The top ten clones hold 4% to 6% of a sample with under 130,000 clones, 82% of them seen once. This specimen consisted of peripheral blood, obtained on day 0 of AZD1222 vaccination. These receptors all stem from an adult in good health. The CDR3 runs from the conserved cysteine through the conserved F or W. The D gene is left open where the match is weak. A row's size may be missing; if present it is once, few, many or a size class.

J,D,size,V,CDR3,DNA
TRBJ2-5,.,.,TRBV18,CASSLPGAAQYF,TGTGCCAGCTCACTGCCAGGGGCGGCCCAGTACTTC
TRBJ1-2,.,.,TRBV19,CASIPGGADYGYTF,TGTGCCAGTATTCCCGGAGGCGCGGACTATGGCTACACCTTC
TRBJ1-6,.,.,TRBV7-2,CASSSDSPLYNSPLHF,TGTGCCAGCAGCTCGGACAGCCCACTTTATAATTCACCCCTCCACTTT
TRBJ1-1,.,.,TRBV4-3,CASSQALGYGNTEAFF,TGCGCCAGCAGCCAAGCCTTGGGCTACGGGAACACTGAAGCTTTCTTT
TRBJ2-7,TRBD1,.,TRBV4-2,CASSPRMGQGGARSYEQYF,TGTGCCAGCAGCCCCCGCATGGGACAGGGGGGCGCTAGATCCTACGAGCAGTACTTC
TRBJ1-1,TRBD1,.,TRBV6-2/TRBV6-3,CASSRQGTEAFF,TGTGCCAGCAGTAGACAGGGCACTGAAGCTTTCTTT
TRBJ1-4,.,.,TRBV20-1,CSASGWPDREKLFF,TGCAGTGCTAGTGGATGGCCGGACCGCGAAAAACTGTTTTTT
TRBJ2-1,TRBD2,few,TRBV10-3,CAISALAGVGNEQFF,TGTGCCATCAGCGCACTAGCGGGGGTCGGCAATGAGCAGTTCTTC
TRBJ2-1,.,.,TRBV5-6,CASSLEQEDNEQFF,TGTGCCAGCAGCTTGGAACAGGAAGACAATGAGCAGTTCTTC
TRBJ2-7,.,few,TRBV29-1,CSVGLASLGQEQYF,TGCAGCGTTGGTTTAGCAAGTTTGGGTCAGGAGCAGTACTTC
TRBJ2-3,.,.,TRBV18,CASLGSRTLVDTQYF,TGTGCCAGCTTAGGGTCCCGGACCCTGGTGGATACGCAGTATTTT
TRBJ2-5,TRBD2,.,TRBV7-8,CASSLSRAGGRETQYF,TGTGCCAGCAGCTTATCCAGAGCGGGGGGGCGGGAGACCCAGTACTTC
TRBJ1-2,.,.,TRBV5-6,CASSLVDSYGYTF,TGTGCCAGCAGCTTGGTGGACAGCTATGGCTACACCTTC
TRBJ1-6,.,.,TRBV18,CASSPGRDYNSPLHF,TGTGCCAGCTCACCGGGCAGGGACTATAATTCACCCCTCCACTTT
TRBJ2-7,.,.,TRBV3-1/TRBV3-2,CASSQDGFAYEQYF,TGTGCCAGCAGCCAAGACGGTTTCGCCTACGAGCAGTACTTC
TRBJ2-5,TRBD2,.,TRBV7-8,CASSLAELAEETQYF,TGTGCCAGCAGCTTAGCAGAACTAGCGGAAGAGACCCAGTACTTC
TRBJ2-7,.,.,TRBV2,CASSERSLYEQYF,TGTGCCAGCAGTGAGAGGTCGCTCTACGAGCAGTACTTC
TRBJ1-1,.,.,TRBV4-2,CASSQSNLNTEAFF,TGTGCCAGCAGCCAAAGCAATCTGAACACTGAAGCTTTCTTT
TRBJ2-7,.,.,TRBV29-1,CSVGYVGSYEQYF,TGCAGCGTTGGGTACGTCGGCTCCTACGAGCAGTACTTC
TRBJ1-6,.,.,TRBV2,CASSEGQGNSPLHF,TGTGCCAGCAGTGAAGGGCAGGGCAATTCACCCCTCCACTTT
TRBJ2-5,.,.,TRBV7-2,CASSLAEYSGAESEETQYF,TGTGCCAGCAGCTTAGCGGAGTATTCCGGGGCTGAATCCGAAGAGACCCAGTACTTC
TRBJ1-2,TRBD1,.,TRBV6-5,CASSSLRGPANYGYTF,TGTGCCAGCAGTTCCCTCAGGGGGCCGGCTAACTATGGCTACACCTTC
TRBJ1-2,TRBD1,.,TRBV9,CASSAGGQTNYGYTF,TGTGCCAGCAGCGCAGGGGGACAGACCAACTATGGCTACACCTTC
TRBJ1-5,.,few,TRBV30,CAWSADRLSDHSNQPQHF,TGTGCCTGGAGTGCTGACAGATTGAGTGACCATAGCAATCAGCCCCAGCATTTT
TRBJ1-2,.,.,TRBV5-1,CASSLAKWSGYTF,TGCGCCAGCAGCTTGGCAAAGTGGAGCGGCTACACCTTC
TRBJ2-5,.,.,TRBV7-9,CASSHGPETQYF,TGTGCCAGCAGCCACGGGCCCGAGACCCAGTACTTC
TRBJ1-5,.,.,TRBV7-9,CASSLRGQPQHF,TGTGCCAGCAGCTTAAGGGGTCAGCCCCAGCATTTT
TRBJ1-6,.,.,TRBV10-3,CAIFLDSPLHF,TGTGCCATCTTTTTGGATTCACCCCTCCACTTT
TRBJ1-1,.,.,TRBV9,CASSVEGRGTEAFF,TGTGCCAGCAGCGTGGAGGGCAGGGGCACTGAAGCTTTCTTT
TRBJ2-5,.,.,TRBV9,CASSVDNHQETQYF,TGTGCCAGCAGCGTAGACAACCACCAAGAGACCCAGTACTTC
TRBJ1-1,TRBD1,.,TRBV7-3,CASSATGGNTEAFF,TGTGCCAGCAGCGCGACAGGGGGGAACACTGAAGCTTTCTTT
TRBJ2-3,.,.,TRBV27,CASSWGADTQYF,TGTGCCAGCAGTTGGGGGGCAGATACGCAGTATTTT
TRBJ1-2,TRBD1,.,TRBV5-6,CASSAGQGIILGGYTF,TGTGCCAGCAGTGCCGGACAGGGAATTATCTTAGGTGGCTACACCTTC
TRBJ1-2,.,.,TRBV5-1,CASSLVGGRDRNGYTF,TGCGCCAGCAGCTTGGTAGGGGGACGGGATAGGAATGGCTACACCTTC
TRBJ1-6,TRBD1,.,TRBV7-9,CASNQGVGSPLHF,TGTGCCAGCAATCAGGGGGTAGGTTCACCCCTCCACTTT
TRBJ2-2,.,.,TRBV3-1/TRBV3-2,CASSGTGELFF,TGTGCCAGCAGCGGAACCGGGGAGCTGTTTTTT
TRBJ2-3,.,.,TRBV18,CASSGSTDTQYF,TGTGCCAGCTCTGGGAGCACAGATACGCAGTATTTT
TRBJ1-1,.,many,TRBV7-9,CASSPVRANTEAFF,TGTGCCAGCAGCCCCGTGAGGGCGAACACTGAAGCTTTCTTT
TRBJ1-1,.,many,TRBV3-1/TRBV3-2,CASSQVSGRLAFF,TGTGCCAGCAGCCAAGTGAGCGGTAGACTGGCTTTCTTT
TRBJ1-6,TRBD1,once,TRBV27,CASSLSRQGGSPLHF,TGTGCCAGCAGTTTAAGTCGACAGGGAGGATCACCCCTCCACTTT
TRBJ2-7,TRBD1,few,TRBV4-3,CASSQDGSTGELEQYF,TGCGCCAGCAGCCAAGATGGTAGCACAGGGGAACTCGAGCAGTACTTC
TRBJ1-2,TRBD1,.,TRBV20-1,CSASYPKGGYYGYTF,TGCAGTGCTAGTTATCCAAAAGGGGGCTACTATGGCTACACCTTC
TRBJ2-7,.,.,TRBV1,CTRTSGGTYEQYF,TGCACCAGAACTAGCGGGGGAACCTACGAGCAGTACTTC
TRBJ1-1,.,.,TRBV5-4,CASSKAGLSDTEAFF,TGTGCCAGCAGCAAAGCAGGGTTATCGGACACTGAAGCTTTCTTT
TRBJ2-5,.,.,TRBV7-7,CASTLRGTPSRETQYF,TGTGCCAGCACCTTGAGGGGGACGCCTAGTAGGGAGACCCAGTACTTC